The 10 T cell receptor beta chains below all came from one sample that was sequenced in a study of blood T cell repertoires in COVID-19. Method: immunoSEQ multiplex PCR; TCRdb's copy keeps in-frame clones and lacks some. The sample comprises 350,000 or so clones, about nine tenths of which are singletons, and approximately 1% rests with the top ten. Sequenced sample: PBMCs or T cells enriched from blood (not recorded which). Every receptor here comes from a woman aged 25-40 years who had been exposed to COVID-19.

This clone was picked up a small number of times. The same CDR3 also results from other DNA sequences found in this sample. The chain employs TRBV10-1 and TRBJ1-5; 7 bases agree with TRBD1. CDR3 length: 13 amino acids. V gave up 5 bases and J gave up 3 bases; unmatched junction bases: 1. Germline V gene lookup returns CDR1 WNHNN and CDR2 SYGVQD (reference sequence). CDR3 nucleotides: TGCGCCAGCAGTACAGGGGTCAATCAGCCCCAGCATTTT. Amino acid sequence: CASSTGVNQPQHF.

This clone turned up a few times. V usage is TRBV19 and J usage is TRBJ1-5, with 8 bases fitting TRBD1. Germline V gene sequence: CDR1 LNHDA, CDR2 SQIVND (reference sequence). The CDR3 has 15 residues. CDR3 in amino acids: CATTDRVFSNQPQHF. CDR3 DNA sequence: TGTGCAACAACGGACAGGGTCTTTAGCAATCAGCCCCAGCATTTT. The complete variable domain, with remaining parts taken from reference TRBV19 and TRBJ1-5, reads DGGITQSPKYLFRKEGQNVTLSCEQNLNHDAMYWYRQDPGQGLRLIYYSQIVNDFQKGDIAEGYSVSREKKESFPLTVTSAQKNPTAFYLCATTDRVFSNQPQHFGDGTRLSIL.

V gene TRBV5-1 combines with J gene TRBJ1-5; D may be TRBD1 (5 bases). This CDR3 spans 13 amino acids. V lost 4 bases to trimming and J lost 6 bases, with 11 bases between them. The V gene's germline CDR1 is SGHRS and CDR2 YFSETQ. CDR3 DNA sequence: TGCGCCAGCAGCCCTGCGGGGGGTCAGCCCCAGCATTTT. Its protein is CASSPAGGQPQHF.

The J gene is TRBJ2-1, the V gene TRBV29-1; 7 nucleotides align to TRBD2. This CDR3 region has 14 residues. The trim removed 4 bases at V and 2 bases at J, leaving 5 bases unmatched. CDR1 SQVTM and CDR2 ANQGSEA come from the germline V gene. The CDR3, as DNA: TGCAGCGTTGTTGCGGGAGACCCCTACAATGAGCAGTTCTTC. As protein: CSVVAGDPYNEQFF.

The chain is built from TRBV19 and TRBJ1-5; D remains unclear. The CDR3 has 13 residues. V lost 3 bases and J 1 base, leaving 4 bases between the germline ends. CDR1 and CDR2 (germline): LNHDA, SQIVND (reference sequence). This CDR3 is CASSMESNQPQHF. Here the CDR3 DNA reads TGTGCCAGTAGTATGGAGAGCAATCAGCCCCAGCATTTT.

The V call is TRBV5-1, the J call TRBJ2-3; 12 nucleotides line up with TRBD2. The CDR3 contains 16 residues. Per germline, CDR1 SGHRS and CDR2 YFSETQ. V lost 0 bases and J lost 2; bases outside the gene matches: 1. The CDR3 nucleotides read TGCGCCAGCAGCTTGGGACTAGCGGGAGCCACAGATACGCAGTATTTT. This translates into CASSLGLAGATDTQYF.

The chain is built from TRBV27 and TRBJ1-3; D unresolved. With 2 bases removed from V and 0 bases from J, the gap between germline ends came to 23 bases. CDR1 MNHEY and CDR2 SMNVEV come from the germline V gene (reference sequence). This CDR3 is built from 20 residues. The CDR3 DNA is TGTGCCAGCAGTTTAATCGGGGAAGCCAACGCGCCCTTCTCTGGAAACACCATATATTTT. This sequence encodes CASSLIGEANAPFSGNTIYF.

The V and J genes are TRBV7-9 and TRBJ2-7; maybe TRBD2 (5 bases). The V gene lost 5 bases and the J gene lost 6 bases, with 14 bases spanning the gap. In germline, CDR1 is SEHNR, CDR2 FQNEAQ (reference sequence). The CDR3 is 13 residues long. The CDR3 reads CASSAPGSSEQYF. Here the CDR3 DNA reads TGTGCCAGCAGCGCGCCGGGGAGTTCCGAGCAGTACTTC.

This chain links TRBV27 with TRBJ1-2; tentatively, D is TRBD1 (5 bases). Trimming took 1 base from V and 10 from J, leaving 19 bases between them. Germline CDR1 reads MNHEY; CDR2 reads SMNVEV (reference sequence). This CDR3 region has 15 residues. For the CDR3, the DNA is TGTGCCAGCAGTTTATGGACCGGGACGGGAGCCCTCTACACCTTC. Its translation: CASSLWTGTGALYTF.

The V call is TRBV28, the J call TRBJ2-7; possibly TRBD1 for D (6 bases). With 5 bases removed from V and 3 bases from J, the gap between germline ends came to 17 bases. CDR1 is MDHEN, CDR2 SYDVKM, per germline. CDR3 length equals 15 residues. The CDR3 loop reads CASSALQGQIYEQYF. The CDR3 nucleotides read TGTGCCAGCAGTGCATTACAGGGTCAGATCTACGAGCAGTACTTC.